Detailed here is one TCR beta chain. Its antigen is not identified. V was clipped by 3 bases and J by 13 bases, with 16 bases between them. Germline V gives CDR1 WSHSY, CDR2 SAAADI. The CDR3 sequence is 14 residues long. TCRdb redid the calling of the reads with MiXCR, one entry per CDR3 protein. This table holds 750,000 to 950,000 distinct CDR3 sequences, about 28% found once. This sample was included in a study of T cell repertoires in cytomegalovirus infection. Looking at the study overall: Used in the study were CMV epitopes, some recently identified and HLA-C-restricted, others well-studied and HLA-B-restricted. Both a matching HLA type and CMV infection were indicated by public TCR beta signatures. The study, taken as a whole, reports: In two of eight donors, the top clonotype was HLA-C-restricted CMV-specific.

This chain connects TRBV10-2 to TRBJ1-6, with a weak D call TRBD1 (6 bases). The sequenced sample was cultured CD8+ T cells from PBMCs, obtained from culture after CMV antigen stimulation. The source of this sequence is a human donor in good health (CMV status not recorded). Some clones in this sample may be carry-over from other donors' samples. The CDR3 loop is CASSDSGHRGPLHF. In nucleotides, the CDR3 is TGCGCCAGCAGTGATTCCGGGCATAGGGGGCCCCTCCACTTT.